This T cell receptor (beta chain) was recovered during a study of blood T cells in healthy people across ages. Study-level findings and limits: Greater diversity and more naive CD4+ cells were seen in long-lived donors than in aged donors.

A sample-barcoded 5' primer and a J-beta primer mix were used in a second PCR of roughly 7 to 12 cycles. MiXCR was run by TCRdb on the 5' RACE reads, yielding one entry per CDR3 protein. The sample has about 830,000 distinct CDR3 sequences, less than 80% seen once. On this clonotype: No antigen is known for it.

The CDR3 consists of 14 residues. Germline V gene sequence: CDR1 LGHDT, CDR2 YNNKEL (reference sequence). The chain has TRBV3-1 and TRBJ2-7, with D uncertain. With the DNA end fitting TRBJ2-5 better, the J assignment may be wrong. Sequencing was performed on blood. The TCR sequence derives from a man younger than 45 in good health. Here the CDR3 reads CASSQPPEQETQYF. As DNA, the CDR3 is TGTGCCAGCAGCCAGCCCCCCGAACAAGAGACCCAGTACTTC.